Sequencing of this T cell receptor (beta chain) was carried out in a study of blood T cell repertoires in COVID-19. Study information: Sources were T cells, B-cell-depleted T cells, or PBMCs; the material itself was cDNA or gDNA.

On this clone: The sample holds other DNA sequences that translate to the same CDR3.

Germline V gene lookup returns CDR1 KGHSH and CDR2 LQKENI. The V gene end was trimmed by 3 bases and the J gene end by 3 bases; junction bases not matched to a gene: 5. The CDR3 sequence is 15 residues long. The table came from immunoSEQ multiplex PCR; TCRdb's copy has only in-frame clones and leaves some out. Here the sample spans approximately 100,000 clones, around 90% being singletons. The origin of this receptor is a human donor with COVID-19, enrolled during active disease. The donor label of this sample is uncertain. The sample was peripheral blood. J is TRBJ2-7 and V is TRBV18; 10 bases are a match to TRBD1. The CDR3 is CASSPPGTGDYEQYF. CDR3 DNA sequence: TGTGCCAGCTCACCGCCCGGGACAGGGGACTACGAGCAGTACTTC.